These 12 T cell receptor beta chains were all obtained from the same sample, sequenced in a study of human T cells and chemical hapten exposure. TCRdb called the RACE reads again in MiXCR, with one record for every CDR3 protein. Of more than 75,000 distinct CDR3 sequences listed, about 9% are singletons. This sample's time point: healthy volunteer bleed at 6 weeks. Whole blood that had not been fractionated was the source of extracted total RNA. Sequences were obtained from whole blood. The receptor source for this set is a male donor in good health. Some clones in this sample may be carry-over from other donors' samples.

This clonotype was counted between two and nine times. CDR3 nucleotides: TGTGCCAGCACCCCATCGGGGGGGTTACGAGAAAAACTGTTTTTT. Its translation is CASTPSGGLREKLFF. The rearrangement uses TRBV7-9 and TRBJ1-4; D is perhaps TRBD1 (5 bases). The length of the CDR3 is 15 residues. Trimming cost V 7 bases and J 8 bases, with 20 bases left between them. The V gene's germline CDR1 is SEHNR and CDR2 FQNEAQ (reference sequence).

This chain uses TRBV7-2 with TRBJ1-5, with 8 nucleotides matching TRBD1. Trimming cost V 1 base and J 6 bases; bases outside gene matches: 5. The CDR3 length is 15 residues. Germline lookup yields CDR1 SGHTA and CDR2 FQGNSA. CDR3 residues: CASSLDWTGSQPQHF. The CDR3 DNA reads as TGTGCCAGCAGCTTAGACTGGACAGGGAGTCAGCCCCAGCATTTT.

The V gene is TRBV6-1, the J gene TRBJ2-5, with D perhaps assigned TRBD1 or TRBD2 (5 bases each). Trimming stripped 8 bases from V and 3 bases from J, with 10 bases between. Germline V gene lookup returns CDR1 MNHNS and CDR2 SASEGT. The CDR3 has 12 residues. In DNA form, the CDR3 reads TGTGCCAGCCTCGAGGGGAAAGAGACCCAGTACTTC. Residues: CASLEGKETQYF.

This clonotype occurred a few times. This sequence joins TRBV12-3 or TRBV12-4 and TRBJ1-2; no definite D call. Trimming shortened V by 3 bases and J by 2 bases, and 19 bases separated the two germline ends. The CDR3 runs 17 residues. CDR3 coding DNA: TGTGCCAGCAGTTTTCATAGTCTCCAGGAAGCCAACTATGGCTACACCTTC. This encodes CASSFHSLQEANYGYTF.

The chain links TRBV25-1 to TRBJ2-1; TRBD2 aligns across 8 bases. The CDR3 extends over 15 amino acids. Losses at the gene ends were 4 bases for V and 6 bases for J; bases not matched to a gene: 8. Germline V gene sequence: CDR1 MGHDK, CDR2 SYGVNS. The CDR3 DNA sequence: TGTGCCAGCAGTGTAACCGGGACTAGAGGCAATGAGCAGTTCTTC. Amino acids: CASSVTGTRGNEQFF.

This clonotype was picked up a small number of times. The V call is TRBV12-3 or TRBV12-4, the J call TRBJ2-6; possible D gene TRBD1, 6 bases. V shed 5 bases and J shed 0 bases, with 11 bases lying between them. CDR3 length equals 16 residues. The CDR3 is CASSETGFSGANVLTF. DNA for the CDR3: TGTGCCAGCAGTGAGACAGGTTTCTCTGGGGCCAACGTCCTGACTTTC.

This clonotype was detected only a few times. The CDR3 loop reads CASSSDRGLVNTGELFF. The CDR3 bases are TGTGCCAGCAGCTCTGACAGGGGGCTGGTGAACACCGGGGAGCTGTTTTTT. The chain combines TRBV7-7 with TRBJ2-2; TRBD1 matches at 10 bases. Germline V CDR1 and CDR2: SSHAT, FNYEAQ (reference sequence). V lost 4 bases to trimming and J lost 1 base; unmatched junction nucleotides: 6. CDR3 size: 17 residues.

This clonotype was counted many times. CDR3 loop: CASSRTEVSSGANVLTF. In DNA, the CDR3 is TGTGCCAGCAGCCGGACCGAAGTCAGCTCTGGGGCCAACGTCCTGACTTTC. The chain carries TRBV5-4 and TRBJ2-6, with D unclear. V lost 4 bases to trimming and J lost 0 bases, with 14 bases between them. The germline V gene has CDR1 SGHNT and CDR2 YYREEE (reference sequence). This CDR3 is built from 17 residues.

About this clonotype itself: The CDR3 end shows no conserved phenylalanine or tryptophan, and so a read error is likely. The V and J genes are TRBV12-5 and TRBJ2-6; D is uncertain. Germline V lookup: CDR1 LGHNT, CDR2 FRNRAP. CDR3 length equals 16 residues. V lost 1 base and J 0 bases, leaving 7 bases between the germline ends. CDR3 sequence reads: CASGLAGASGANVLTL. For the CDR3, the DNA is TGTGCTAGTGGTTTGGCAGGAGCCTCTGGGGCCAACGTCCTGACTCTC.

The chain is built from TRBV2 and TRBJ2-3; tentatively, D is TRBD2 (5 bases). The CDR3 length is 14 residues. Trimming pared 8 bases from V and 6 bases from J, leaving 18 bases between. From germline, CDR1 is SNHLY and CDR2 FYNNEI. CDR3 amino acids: CASRIPRASDTQYF. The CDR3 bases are TGTGCCAGCCGCATACCGAGGGCTTCGGATACGCAGTATTTT.

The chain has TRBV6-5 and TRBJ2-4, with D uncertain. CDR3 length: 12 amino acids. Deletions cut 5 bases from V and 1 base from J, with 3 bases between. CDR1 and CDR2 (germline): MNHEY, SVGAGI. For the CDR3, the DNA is TGTGCCAGCAGTACGGCCAAAAACATTCAGTACTTC. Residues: CASSTAKNIQYF.

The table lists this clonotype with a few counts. The CDR3 nucleotides are TGTGCCAGCAGTTACGGCGGGGGGCCCAACAATGAGCAGTTCTTC. Translation gives CASSYGGGPNNEQFF. J is TRBJ2-1 and V is TRBV6-5; 8 bases agree with TRBD2. Germline-derived CDR1 and CDR2 are MNHEY and SVGAGI. This CDR3 has 15 amino acids. V shed 2 bases and J 5 bases; nucleotides not matched to a gene: 5.